One T cell receptor beta chain is described in this entry. Its antigen is unidentified. The sample is drawn from a study of neoadjuvant nivolumab and ipilimumab in lung cancer. The data were produced by immunoSEQ multiplex PCR, yet TCRdb's version contains in-frame clones alone and is incomplete. Among 30,000 or so clones listed, just over 90% were seen once. Findings and limits, study-wide: TCR richness and clonality were higher in tumors than adjacent uninvolved lung. From pretherapy to surgery, tumor richness and clonality rose with dual therapy.

Germline V gives CDR1 SGDLS, CDR2 YYNGEE. CDR3 length: 12 residues. Trimming left V 5 bases short and J 8 bases short, with 14 bases between. The sequence was collected from an adult with non-small cell lung cancer. Here the sequenced sample was peripheral blood, taken after neoadjuvant nivolumab, alone or with ipilimumab, at or shortly before surgery. The chain carries TRBV9 and TRBJ2-7; D is possibly TRBD2 (5 bases). Here the CDR3 reads CASSLPGYQQYF. CDR3 in DNA: TGTGCCAGCAGTCTTCCGGGGTACCAGCAGTACTTC.